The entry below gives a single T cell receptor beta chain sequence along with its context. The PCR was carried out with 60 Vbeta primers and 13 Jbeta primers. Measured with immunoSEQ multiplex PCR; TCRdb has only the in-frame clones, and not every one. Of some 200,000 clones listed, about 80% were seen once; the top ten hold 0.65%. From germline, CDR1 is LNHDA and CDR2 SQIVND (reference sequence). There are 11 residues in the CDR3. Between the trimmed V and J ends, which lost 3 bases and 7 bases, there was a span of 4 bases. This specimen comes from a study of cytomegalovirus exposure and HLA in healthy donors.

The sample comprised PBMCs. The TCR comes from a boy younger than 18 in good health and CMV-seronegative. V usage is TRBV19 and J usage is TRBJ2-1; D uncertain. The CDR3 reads CASSMRNEQFF. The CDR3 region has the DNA TGTGCCAGTAGTATGCGGAATGAGCAGTTCTTC.